These 18 T cell receptor beta chains were all obtained from the same sample, sequenced in a study of CD8 T cells in Susac syndrome. RNA amounts of 0.5 to 1 ug underwent reverse transcription with random hexamers. MiXCR, run by TCRdb on the immunoSEQ multiplex PCR reads, gives a single entry per CDR3 protein. The profile shows 300,000 or so distinct CDR3 sequences, roughly 94% of them singletons. Sequenced: CD4+ T cells from PBMCs. The receptors here all came from a human donor with multiple sclerosis.

J is TRBJ2-2 and V is TRBV3-1, with 8 positions matching TRBD2. Germline CDR1 LGHDT, CDR2 YNNKEL (reference sequence). The CDR3 is 15 residues long. V gave up 2 bases and J gave up 7 bases; unmatched junction bases: 6. Here the CDR3 DNA reads TGTGCCAGCAGCCAACGGGGACTAGACAGCGGGGAGCTGTTTTTT. It yields the protein CASSQRGLDSGELFF.

The V gene is TRBV20-1, the J gene TRBJ2-1, with 13 bases identical to TRBD2. The CDR3 runs 15 residues. The trim removed 5 bases at V and 6 bases at J, leaving 7 bases unmatched. Germline loops: CDR1 DFQATT, CDR2 SNEGSKA (reference sequence). The chain's CDR3 is CSAPRTSGGSNEQFF. The CDR3 region has the DNA TGCAGTGCTCCCCGGACTAGCGGGGGATCCAATGAGCAGTTCTTC.

The rearrangement joins TRBV9 to TRBJ1-1, with D possibly matching TRBD1 (6 bases). The CDR3 is 14 residues long. CDR1 is SGDLS, CDR2 YYNGEE, per germline. Trimming stripped 4 bases from V and 4 bases from J, with 14 bases between. CDR3 sequence: CASSSHEGGTEAFF. CDR3 sequence (DNA): TGTGCCAGCAGCTCCCACGAGGGGGGCACTGAAGCTTTCTTT.

The rearrangement links TRBV10-2 to TRBJ2-4, with D unclear. The CDR3 has 16 residues. CDR1 WSHSY and CDR2 SAAADI come from the germline V gene. Trimming took 2 bases from V and 0 from J, leaving 11 bases between them. The CDR3 loop is CASSEKGHLAKNIQYF. The CDR3 nucleotides read TGCGCCAGCAGTGAGAAGGGCCACCTAGCCAAAAACATTCAGTACTTC.

The genes are TRBV27 and TRBJ1-2, with 12 bases matching TRBD1. This CDR3 has 15 amino acids. The germline V gene encodes CDR1 MNHEY and CDR2 SMNVEV (reference sequence). Losses at the gene ends were 6 bases for V and 8 bases for J; bases not matched to a gene: 10. The chain's CDR3 is CASSATGTGGVGYTF. CDR3 DNA: TGTGCCAGCAGCGCGACCGGGACAGGGGGCGTCGGCTACACCTTC.

This clonotype showed up just once. The V and J genes are TRBV6-4 and TRBJ2-1; 12 positions agree with TRBD2. J lost 9 bases, V lost 9 bases, and 9 bases had no gene match. Germline CDR1 MRHNA, CDR2 SNTAGT. The CDR3 covers 14 residues. CDR3 residues: CASQRTSGAGEQFF. The CDR3 DNA reads TGTGCCAGTCAACGGACTAGCGGGGCGGGTGAGCAGTTCTTC.

The rearrangement uses TRBV20-1 and TRBJ2-5, with D possibly matching TRBD2 (5 bases). This CDR3 is built from 14 residues. Germline assignment: CDR1 DFQATT and CDR2 SNEGSKA (reference sequence). V was pared by 6 bases and J by 5 bases, with 19 bases between. The CDR3, as DNA: TGCAGTGCCGTCATAATGCGGGCTCTGGAGACCCAGTACTTC. Protein sequence: CSAVIMRALETQYF.

The DNA for the CDR3 is TGCGCCAGCAGCCAAACCCCGACAGACAATCAAAACATTCAGTACTTC. This translates into CASSQTPTDNQNIQYF. The V gene is TRBV5-1, the J gene TRBJ2-4, with D perhaps TRBD1 (5 bases). The V gene lost 4 bases and the J gene lost 5 bases, with 19 bases spanning the gap. The germline CDR1 and CDR2 sequences are SGHRS and YFSETQ. The CDR3 has 16 amino acids. The full variable domain, rest sourced from reference TRBV5-1 and TRBJ2-4, is KAGVTQTPRYLIKTRGQQVTLSCSPISGHRSVSWYQQTPGQGLQFLFEYFSETQRNKGNFPGRFSGRQFSNSRSEMNVSTLELGDSALYLCASSQTPTDNQNIQYFGAGTRLSVL.

The J gene is TRBJ2-7, the V gene TRBV5-1; 8 nucleotides align to TRBD2. CDR3 length: 14 residues. V lost 7 bases, J lost 0 bases, and 6 bases stayed unmatched. Germline lookup yields CDR1 SGHRS and CDR2 YFSETQ. CDR3 DNA sequence: TGCGCCAGCTGTCTAGCGGGCGACTCCTACGAGCAGTACTTC. Its translation: CASCLAGDSYEQYF.

The chain joins TRBV7-8 to TRBJ1-2; tentative D call: TRBD1 (5 bases). V was clipped by 3 bases and J by 7 bases, with 18 bases between them. Germline values: CDR1 SGHVS, CDR2 FQNEAQ. This CDR3 region has 15 residues. The CDR3 DNA reads TGTGCCAGCAGCTTCCAGGGAGGCAGGCTCGGTGGCTACACCTTC. It encodes CASSFQGGRLGGYTF.

V usage is TRBV7-2 and J usage is TRBJ2-2; 11 positions match TRBD1. The CDR3 sequence is 16 residues long. Germline CDR1 is SGHTA and CDR2 is FQGNSA. V shed 5 bases and J 5 bases; nucleotides not matched to a gene: 7. The CDR3 sequence: CASSPGQGAGTGELFF. CDR3 nucleotide sequence: TGTGCCAGCAGCCCTGGACAGGGGGCTGGGACCGGGGAGCTGTTTTTT.

This clonotype was seen a few times. V is TRBV3-1 and J is TRBJ2-7; TRBD1 or TRBD2 may be the D gene (5 bases each). V gave up 4 bases and J gave up 0 bases, with 13 bases separating them. Germline V CDR1 and CDR2: LGHDT, YNNKEL (reference sequence). The CDR3 has 15 amino acids. CDR3 coding DNA: TGTGCCAGCAGCCTGGGACCTACCAGCTCCTACGAGCAGTACTTC. Translation: CASSLGPTSSYEQYF.

The chain combines TRBV9 with TRBJ2-1; a possible D gene is TRBD1 (6 bases). Germline-derived CDR1 and CDR2 are SGDLS and YYNGEE. The CDR3 extends over 16 amino acids. The ends were cut back, 4 bases at V and 7 bases at J, with 21 bases in the middle. As DNA, the CDR3 is TGTGCCAGCAGCCCACAGGGTAGTTCGTATCCGAATGAGCAGTTCTTC. Its protein is CASSPQGSSYPNEQFF.

This rearrangement joins TRBV6-5 to TRBJ2-5, with TRBD1 matching over 9 bases. There are 16 residues in the CDR3. V dropped 6 bases and J dropped 7; count of bases not matched to a gene: 15. CDR1 is MNHEY, CDR2 SVGAGI, per germline. CDR3: CASRYAGTGLIATQYF. Written as DNA, the CDR3 is TGTGCCAGCAGATACGCCGGGACAGGGTTGATTGCGACCCAGTACTTC.

The chain employs TRBV20-1 and TRBJ1-1; the D gene is possibly TRBD1 (6 bases). The germline V gene has CDR1 DFQATT and CDR2 SNEGSKA (reference sequence). The CDR3 length is 13 residues. V lost 6 bases and J 1 base, leaving 12 bases between the germline ends. Here the CDR3 DNA reads TGCAGTGCCGAAGACAGGTCGAACACTGAAGCTTTCTTT. This translates into CSAEDRSNTEAFF.

About this clonotype: The CDR3 does not end in the conserved phenylalanine or tryptophan, so this is likely a read error. This chain links TRBV5-1 with TRBJ2-7; the match to TRBD2 covers 15 bases. The CDR3 runs 15 residues. Germline V CDR1 and CDR2: SGHRS, YFSETQ. V lost 5 bases to trimming and J lost 5 bases; unmatched junction nucleotides: 5. This CDR3 reads CASSSGTSGGNEQYL. CDR3 coding DNA: TGCGCCAGCAGTTCCGGGACTAGCGGGGGGAACGAGCAGTACCTC.

As for this clonotype: Germline is not matched at one junction end, which may reflect a read error. The gene calls are TRBV29-1 and TRBJ1-2, with 9 nucleotides matching TRBD1. Germline CDR1 and CDR2: SQVTM and ANQGSEA. The CDR3 spans 15 residues. The CDR3 DNA reads as TGCAGCGTTCAAGACAGGGGGTACGCTAACTATGGCTACACCTTC. As protein: CSVQDRGYANYGYTF.

This clonotype appeared once. The CDR3 coding sequence is TGCAGCGCGGGTGGGAGGTGGGGGGATGGGGCAGATACGCAGTATTTT. Protein: CSAGGRWGDGADTQYF. J is TRBJ2-3 and V is TRBV29-1; D is possibly TRBD2 (6 bases). This CDR3 spans 16 amino acids. Trimming left V 7 bases short and J 4 bases short, with 24 bases between. Germline CDR1 is SQVTM and CDR2 is ANQGSEA.